Listed here is a single T cell receptor beta chain. No antigen is known for it. RNA transcripts provided the source from which TCR beta CDR3 regions were amplified. A set of HTBI primers served as the primers for a first-round RT-PCR of the TCR CDR3. From the multiplex PCR reads, TCRdb called clonotypes with MiXCR, one entry per CDR3 protein. In the table there are hundreds of thousands of distinct CDR3 sequences, less than 30% of which are singletons. This specimen belongs to a study of T cells in Graves' hyperthyroidism and ophthalmopathy. Study conclusions and caveats: Stable hyperthyroidism was separated from ophthalmopathy by a model based on 13 V-J features.

The germline gives CDR1 LNHNV, CDR2 YYDKDF (reference sequence). Trimming removed 4 bases at V and 7 bases at J, with 10 bases between. CDR3 length: 12 residues. Hyperthyroidism in the patients, aged 18 to 65, was newly diagnosed and under 2 months in duration. The diagnostic basis comprised clinical symptoms, serum thyroxine and TRAb, thyroid ultrasound and orbital computed tomography. Blood sampling occurred at first hyperthyroidism diagnosis, ahead of any ophthalmopathy symptoms. V gene TRBV15 combines with J gene TRBJ2-5; D ambiguous. Material for sequencing was blood. This TCR derives from a man aged 35-49 years with Graves' hyperthyroidism that later progressed to Graves' ophthalmopathy. The CDR3 bases are TGTGCCACCAGCACCCCGTGGGGGACCCAGTACTTC. It codes for CATSTPWGTQYF.